This TCR beta chain came from a study of persistence of HIV-infected CD4 T cells. From germline, CDR1 is KGHDR and CDR2 SFDVKD. The germline V and J ends were trimmed by 3 bases and 4 bases, with 3 bases remaining between them. The CDR3 is 12 amino acids. Sequencing used immunoSEQ version 4 in survey mode. Using immunoSEQ multiplex PCR, the repertoire was profiled, and TCRdb retains in-frame clones only, with some absent. The table shows approximately 46,000 clones, with approximately 90% occurring only once. Anti-CD3/anti-CD28 beads served as a nonspecific positive control stimulus. Responding CD4+ T cells were sorted by upregulation of both CD40 ligand and CD69. This clone was counted once. Its antigen is unidentified. This same CDR3 is encoded by further DNA sequences in the sample.

The chain employs TRBV24-1 and TRBJ1-5; D gene unclear. The source was CD4+ T cells sorted from PBMCs after approximately 18-hour stimulation, collected from a patient who received antiretroviral therapy. The sequence derives from an adult woman with HIV who was CMV-seropositive. CDR3 nucleotides: TGTGCCACCAGTGATCCGAATCAGCCCCAGCATTTT. Encoded protein: CATSDPNQPQHF.